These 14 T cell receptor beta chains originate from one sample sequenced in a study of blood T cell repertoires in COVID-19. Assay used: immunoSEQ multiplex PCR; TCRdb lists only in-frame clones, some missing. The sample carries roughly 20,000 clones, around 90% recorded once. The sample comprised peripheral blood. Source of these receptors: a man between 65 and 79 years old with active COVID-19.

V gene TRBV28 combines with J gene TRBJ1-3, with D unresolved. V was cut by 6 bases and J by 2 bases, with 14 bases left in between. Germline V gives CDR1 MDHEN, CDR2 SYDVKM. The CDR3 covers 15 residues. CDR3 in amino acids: CASRPARAAGNTIYF. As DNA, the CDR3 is TGTGCCAGCAGACCCGCTCGAGCCGCTGGAAACACCATATATTTT.

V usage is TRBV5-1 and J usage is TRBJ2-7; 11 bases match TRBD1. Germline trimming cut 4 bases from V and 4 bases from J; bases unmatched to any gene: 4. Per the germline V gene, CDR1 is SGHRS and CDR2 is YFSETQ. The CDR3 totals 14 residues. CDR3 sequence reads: CASSTGQGVYEQYF. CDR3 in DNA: TGCGCCAGCAGCACGGGACAGGGGGTTTACGAGCAGTACTTC.

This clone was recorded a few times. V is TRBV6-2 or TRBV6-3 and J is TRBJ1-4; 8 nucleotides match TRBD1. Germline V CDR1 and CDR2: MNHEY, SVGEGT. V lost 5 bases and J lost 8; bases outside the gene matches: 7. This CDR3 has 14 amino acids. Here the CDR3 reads CASSQGAVREKLFF. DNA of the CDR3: TGTGCCAGCAGTCAGGGGGCAGTAAGGGAAAAACTGTTTTTT.

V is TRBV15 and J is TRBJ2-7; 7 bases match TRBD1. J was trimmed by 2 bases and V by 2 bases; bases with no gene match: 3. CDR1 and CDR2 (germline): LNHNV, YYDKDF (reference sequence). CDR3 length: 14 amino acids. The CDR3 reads CATSRMGQTYEQYF. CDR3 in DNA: TGTGCCACCAGCAGAATGGGACAGACCTACGAGCAGTACTTC.

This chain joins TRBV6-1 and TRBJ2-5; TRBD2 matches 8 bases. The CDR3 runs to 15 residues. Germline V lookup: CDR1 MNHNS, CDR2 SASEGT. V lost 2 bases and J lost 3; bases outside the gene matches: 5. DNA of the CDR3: TGTGCCAGCAGTGAATGGGGGACTAGAGAAGAGACCCAGTACTTC. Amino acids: CASSEWGTREETQYF.

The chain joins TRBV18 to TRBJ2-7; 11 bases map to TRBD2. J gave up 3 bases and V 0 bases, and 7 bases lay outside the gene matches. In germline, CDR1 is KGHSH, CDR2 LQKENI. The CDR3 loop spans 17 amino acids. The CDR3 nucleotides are TGTGCCAGCTCACCACCGGGGATAGCGGGGGGGAACTACGAGCAGTACTTC. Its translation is CASSPPGIAGGNYEQYF.

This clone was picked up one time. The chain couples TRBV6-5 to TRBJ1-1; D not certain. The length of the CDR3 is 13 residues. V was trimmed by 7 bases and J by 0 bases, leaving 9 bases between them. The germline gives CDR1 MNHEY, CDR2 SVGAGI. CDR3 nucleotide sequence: TGTGCCAGCACCCGAGCCTTGAACACTGAAGCTTTCTTT. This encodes CASTRALNTEAFF.

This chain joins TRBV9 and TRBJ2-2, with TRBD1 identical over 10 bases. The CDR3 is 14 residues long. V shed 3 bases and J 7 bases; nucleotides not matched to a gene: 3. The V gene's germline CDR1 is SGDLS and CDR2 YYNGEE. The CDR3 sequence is CASSGDRGGGELFF. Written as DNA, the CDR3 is TGTGCCAGCAGCGGGGACAGGGGCGGCGGGGAGCTGTTTTTT.

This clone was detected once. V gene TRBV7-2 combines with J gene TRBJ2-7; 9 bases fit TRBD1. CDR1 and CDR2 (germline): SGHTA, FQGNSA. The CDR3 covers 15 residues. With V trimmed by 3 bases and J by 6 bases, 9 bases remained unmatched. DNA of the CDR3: TGTGCCAGCAGCTTCCAACAGGGGGCACGGGGCGAGCAGTACTTC. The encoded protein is CASSFQQGARGEQYF.

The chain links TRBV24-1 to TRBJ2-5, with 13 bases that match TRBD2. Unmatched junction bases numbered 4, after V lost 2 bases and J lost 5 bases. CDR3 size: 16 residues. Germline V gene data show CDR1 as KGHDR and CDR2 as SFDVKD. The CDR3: CATSDWTSGSQETQYF. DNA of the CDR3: TGTGCCACCAGTGATTGGACTAGCGGGAGTCAGGAGACCCAGTACTTC.

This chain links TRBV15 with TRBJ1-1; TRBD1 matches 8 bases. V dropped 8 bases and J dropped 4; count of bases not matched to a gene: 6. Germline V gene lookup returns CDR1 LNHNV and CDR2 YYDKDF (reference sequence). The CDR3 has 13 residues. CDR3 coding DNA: TGTGCCACCGAACAGGGGGGGAGCACTGAAGCTTTCTTT. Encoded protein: CATEQGGSTEAFF.

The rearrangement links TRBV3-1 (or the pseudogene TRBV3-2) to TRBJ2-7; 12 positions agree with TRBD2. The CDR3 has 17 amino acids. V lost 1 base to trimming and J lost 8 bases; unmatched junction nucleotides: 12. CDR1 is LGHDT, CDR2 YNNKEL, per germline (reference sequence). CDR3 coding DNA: TGTGCCAGCAGCCAAGGGTCTAGCGGGAGGGGCCGCGGGCAGCAGTACTTC. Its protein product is CASSQGSSGRGRGQQYF.

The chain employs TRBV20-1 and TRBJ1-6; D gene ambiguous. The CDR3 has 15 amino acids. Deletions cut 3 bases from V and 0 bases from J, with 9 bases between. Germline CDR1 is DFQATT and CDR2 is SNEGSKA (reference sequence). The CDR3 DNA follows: TGCAGTGCTAGTTACAGAAGCTCCTATAATTCACCCCTCCACTTT. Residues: CSASYRSSYNSPLHF.

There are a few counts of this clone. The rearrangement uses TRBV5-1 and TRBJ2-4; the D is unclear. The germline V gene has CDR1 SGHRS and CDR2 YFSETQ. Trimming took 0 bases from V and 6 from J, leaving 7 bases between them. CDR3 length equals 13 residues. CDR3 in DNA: TGCGCCAGCAGCTTGGTCGTCGGAAACATTCAGTACTTC. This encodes CASSLVVGNIQYF.